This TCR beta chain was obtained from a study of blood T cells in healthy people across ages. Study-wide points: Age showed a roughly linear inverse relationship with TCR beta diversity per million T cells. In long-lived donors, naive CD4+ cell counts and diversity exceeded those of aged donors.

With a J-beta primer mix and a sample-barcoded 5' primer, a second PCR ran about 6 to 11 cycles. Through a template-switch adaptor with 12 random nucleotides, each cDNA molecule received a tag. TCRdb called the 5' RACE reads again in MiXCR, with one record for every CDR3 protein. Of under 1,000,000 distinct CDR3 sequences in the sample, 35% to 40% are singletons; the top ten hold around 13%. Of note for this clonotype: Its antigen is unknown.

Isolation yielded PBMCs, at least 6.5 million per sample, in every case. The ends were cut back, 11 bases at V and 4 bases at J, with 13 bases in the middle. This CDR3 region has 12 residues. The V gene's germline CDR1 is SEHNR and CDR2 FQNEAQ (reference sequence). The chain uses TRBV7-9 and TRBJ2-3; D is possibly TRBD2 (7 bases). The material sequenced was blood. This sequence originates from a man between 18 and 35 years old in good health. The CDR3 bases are TGTGCCGGGGGGGAGGGGGCAGATACGCAGTATTTT. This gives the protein CAGGEGADTQYF.